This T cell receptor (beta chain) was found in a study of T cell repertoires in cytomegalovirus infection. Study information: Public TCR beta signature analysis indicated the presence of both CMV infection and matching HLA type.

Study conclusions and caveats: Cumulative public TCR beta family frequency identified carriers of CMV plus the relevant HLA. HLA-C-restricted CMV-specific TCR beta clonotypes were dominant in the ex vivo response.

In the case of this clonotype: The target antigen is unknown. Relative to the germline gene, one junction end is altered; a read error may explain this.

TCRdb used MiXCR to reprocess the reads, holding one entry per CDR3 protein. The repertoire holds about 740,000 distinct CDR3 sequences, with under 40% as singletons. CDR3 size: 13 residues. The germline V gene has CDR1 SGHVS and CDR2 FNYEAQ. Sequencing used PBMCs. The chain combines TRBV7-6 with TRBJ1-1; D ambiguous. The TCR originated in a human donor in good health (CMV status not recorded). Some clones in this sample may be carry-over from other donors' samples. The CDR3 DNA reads TGTGCCAGAAGCGGGGTGCTGAACACGGAAGCTTTCTTT. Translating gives CARSGVLNTEAFF.